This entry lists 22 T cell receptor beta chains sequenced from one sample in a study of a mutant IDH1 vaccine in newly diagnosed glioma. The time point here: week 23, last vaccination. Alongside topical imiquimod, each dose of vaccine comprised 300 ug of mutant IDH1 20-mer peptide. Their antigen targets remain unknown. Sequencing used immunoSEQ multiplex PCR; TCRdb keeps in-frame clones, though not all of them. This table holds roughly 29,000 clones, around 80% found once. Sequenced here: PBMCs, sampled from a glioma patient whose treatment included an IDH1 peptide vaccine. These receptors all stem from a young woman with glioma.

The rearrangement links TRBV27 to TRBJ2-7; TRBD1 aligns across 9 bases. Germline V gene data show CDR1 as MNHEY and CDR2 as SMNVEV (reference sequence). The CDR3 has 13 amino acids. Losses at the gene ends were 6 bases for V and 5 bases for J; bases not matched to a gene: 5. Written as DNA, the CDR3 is TGTGCCAGCAGATTACAGGGGGCAGACGAGCAGTACTTC. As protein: CASRLQGADEQYF.

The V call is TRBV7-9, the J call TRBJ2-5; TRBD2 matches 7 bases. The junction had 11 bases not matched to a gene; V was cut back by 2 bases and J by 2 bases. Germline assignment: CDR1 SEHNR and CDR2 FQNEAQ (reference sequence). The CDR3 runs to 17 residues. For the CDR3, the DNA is TGTGCCAGCAGCTTATTATCAGTGTGGGGGGGTCAAGAGACCCAGTACTTC. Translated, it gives CASSLLSVWGGQETQYF.

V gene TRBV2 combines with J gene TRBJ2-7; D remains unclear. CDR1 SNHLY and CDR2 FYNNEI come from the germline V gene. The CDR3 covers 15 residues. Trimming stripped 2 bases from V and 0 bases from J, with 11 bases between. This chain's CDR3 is CASSENPGVSYEQYF. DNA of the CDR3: TGTGCCAGCAGTGAAAATCCAGGTGTCTCCTACGAGCAGTACTTC.

CDR3 nucleotide sequence: TGTGCCAGCAGCTTAGCCAGGGATCAGCCCCAGCATTTT. Protein sequence: CASSLARDQPQHF. This chain joins TRBV7-2 and TRBJ1-5; D possibly corresponds to TRBD1 (5 bases). The CDR3 runs 13 residues. V lost 0 bases and J 5 bases, leaving 5 bases between the germline ends. Germline V gives CDR1 SGHTA, CDR2 FQGNSA.

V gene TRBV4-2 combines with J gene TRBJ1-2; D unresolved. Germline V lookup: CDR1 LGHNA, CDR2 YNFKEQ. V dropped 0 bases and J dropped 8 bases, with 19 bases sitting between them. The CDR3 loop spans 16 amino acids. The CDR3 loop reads CASSQEADAGLGGYTF. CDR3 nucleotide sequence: TGTGCCAGCAGCCAAGAGGCGGACGCCGGGTTAGGGGGCTACACCTTC.

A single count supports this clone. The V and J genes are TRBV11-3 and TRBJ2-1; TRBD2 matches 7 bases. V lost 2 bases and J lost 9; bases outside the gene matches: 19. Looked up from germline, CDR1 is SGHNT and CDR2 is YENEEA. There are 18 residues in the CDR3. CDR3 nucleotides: TGTGCCAGCAGCTTACCCTCTAGCGGCTACCCCGGTGGTACTGAGCAGTTCTTC. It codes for CASSLPSSGYPGGTEQFF.

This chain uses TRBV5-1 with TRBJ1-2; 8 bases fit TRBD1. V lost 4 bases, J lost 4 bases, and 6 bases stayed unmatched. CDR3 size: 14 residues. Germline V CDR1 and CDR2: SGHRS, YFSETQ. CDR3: CASSKGQVGYGYTF. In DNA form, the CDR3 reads TGCGCCAGCAGCAAGGGACAGGTGGGCTATGGCTACACCTTC.

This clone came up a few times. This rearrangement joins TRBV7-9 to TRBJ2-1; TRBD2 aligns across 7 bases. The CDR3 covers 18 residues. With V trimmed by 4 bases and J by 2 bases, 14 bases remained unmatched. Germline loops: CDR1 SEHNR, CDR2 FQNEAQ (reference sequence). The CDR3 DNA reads TGTGCCAGCAGCTCGTCCTCGGTCGGCGGGAGTGCCTACAATGAGCAGTTCTTC. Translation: CASSSSSVGGSAYNEQFF. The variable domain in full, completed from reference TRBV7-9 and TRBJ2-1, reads DTGVSQNPRHKITKRGQNVTFRCDPISEHNRLYWYRQTLGQGPEFLTYFQNEAQLEKSRLLSDRFSAERPKGSFSTLEIQRTEQGDSAMYLCASSSSSVGGSAYNEQFFGPGTRLTVL.

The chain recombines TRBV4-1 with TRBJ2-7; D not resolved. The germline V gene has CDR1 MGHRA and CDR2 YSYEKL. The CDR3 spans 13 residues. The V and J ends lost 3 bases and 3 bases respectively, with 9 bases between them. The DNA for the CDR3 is TGCGCCAGCAGCCATCTTGTACTCTACGAGCAGTACTTC. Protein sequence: CASSHLVLYEQYF.

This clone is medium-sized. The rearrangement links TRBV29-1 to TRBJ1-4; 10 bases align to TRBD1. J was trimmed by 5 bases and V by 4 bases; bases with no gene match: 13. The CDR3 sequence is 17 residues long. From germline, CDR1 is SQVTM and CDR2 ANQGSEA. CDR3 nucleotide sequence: TGCAGCGTTGTTGGGACAGGGGCCGGTTCCAACAATGAAAAACTGTTTTTT. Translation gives CSVVGTGAGSNNEKLFF.

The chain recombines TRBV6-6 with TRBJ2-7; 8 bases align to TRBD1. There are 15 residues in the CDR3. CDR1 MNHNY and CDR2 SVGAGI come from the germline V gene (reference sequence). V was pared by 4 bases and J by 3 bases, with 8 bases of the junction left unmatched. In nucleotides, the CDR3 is TGTGCCAGCAGTTCAGCAGGACAGGGTTTCTACGAGCAGTACTTC. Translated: CASSSAGQGFYEQYF.

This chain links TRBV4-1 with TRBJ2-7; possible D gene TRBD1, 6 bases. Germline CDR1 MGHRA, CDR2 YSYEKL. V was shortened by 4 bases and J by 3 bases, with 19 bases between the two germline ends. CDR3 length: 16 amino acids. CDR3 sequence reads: CASSPYPGQIFYEQYF. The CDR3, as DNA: TGCGCCAGCAGCCCCTACCCGGGACAAATTTTCTACGAGCAGTACTTC.

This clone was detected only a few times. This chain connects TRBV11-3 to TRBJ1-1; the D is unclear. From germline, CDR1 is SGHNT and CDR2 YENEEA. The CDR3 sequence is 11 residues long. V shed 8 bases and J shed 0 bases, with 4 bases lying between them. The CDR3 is CASAVNTEAFF. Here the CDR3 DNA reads TGTGCCAGCGCGGTGAACACTGAAGCTTTCTTT.

In DNA, the CDR3 is TGTGCCAGCAGCCCACCCCGAGGACCCGTTCCCTACGAGCAGTACTTC. Protein: CASSPPRGPVPYEQYF. The chain has TRBV7-9 and TRBJ2-7; D is unresolved. The CDR3 totals 16 residues. V gave up 5 bases and J gave up 2 bases, with 19 bases separating them. Germline V gene data show CDR1 as SEHNR and CDR2 as FQNEAQ (reference sequence).

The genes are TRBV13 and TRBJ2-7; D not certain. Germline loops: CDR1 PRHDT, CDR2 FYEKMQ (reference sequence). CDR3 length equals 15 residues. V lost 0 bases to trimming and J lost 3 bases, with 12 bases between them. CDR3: CASSLGGLRDYEQYF. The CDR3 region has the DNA TGTGCCAGCAGCTTAGGAGGCTTAAGGGACTACGAGCAGTACTTC.

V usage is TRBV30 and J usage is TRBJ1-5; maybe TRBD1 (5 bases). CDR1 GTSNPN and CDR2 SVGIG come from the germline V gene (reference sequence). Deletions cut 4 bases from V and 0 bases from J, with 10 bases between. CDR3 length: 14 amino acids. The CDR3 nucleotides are TGTGCCTGGACCCGGGACGGTAGCAATCAGCCCCAGCATTTT. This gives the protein CAWTRDGSNQPQHF. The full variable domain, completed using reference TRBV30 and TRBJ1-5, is SQTIHQWPATLVQPVGSPLSLECTVEGTSNPNLYWYRQAAGRGLQLLFYSVGIGQISSEVPQNLSASRPQDRQFILSSKKLLLSDSGFYLCAWTRDGSNQPQHFGDGTRLSIL.

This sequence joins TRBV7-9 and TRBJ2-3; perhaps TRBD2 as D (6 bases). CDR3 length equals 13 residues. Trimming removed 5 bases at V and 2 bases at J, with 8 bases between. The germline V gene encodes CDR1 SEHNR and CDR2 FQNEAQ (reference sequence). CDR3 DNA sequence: TGTGCCAGCAGCCGGGGGTCCACAGATACGCAGTATTTT. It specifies CASSRGSTDTQYF.

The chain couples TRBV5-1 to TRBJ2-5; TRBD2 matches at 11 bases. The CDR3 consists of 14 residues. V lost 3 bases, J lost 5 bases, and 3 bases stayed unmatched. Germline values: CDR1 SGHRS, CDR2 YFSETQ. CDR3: CASSSASGRETQYF. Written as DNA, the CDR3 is TGCGCCAGCAGCTCGGCTAGCGGGAGGGAGACCCAGTACTTC. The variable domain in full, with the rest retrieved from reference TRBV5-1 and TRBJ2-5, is KAGVTQTPRYLIKTRGQQVTLSCSPISGHRSVSWYQQTPGQGLQFLFEYFSETQRNKGNFPGRFSGRQFSNSRSEMNVSTLELGDSALYLCASSSASGRETQYFGPGTRLLVL.

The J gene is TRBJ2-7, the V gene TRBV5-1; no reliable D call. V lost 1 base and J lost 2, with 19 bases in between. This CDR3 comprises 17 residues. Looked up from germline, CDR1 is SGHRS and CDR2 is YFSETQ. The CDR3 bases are TGCGCCAGCAGCTTGTTACCGGGCAGCGCATACACCTACGAGCAGTACTTC. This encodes CASSLLPGSAYTYEQYF.

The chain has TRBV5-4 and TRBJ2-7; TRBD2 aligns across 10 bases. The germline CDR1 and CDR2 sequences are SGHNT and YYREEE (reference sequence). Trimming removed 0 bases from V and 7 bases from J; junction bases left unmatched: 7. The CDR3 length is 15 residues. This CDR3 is CASSLGSGGADEQYF. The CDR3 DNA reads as TGTGCCAGCAGCTTGGGAAGCGGGGGGGCGGATGAGCAGTACTTC.

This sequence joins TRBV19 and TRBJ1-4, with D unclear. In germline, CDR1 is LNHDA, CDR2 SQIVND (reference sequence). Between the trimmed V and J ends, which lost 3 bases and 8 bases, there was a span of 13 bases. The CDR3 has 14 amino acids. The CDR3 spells CASSISDGQEKLFF. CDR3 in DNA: TGTGCCAGTAGTATCTCGGACGGTCAGGAAAAACTGTTTTTT.

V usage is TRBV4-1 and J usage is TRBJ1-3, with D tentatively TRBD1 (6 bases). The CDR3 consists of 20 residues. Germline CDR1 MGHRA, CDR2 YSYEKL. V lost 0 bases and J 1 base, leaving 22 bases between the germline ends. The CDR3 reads CASSQDSAGARVGSGNTIYF. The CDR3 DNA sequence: TGCGCCAGCAGCCAAGACTCGGCAGGGGCAAGGGTTGGGTCTGGAAACACCATATATTTT.